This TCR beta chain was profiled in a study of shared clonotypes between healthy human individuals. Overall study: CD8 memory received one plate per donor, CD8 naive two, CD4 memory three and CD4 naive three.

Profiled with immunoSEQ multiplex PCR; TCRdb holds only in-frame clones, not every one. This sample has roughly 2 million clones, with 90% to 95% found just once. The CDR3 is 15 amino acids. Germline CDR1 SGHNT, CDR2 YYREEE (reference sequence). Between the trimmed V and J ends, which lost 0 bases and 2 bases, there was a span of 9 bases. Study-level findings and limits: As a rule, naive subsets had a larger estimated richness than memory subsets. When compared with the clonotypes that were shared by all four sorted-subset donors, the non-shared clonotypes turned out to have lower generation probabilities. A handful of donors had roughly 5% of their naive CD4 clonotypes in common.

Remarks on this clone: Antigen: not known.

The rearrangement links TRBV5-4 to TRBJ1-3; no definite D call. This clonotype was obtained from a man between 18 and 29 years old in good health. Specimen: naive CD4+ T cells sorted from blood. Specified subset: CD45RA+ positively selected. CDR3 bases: TGTGCCAGCAGCTTGGATTTCTCGGCTGGAAACACCATATATTTT. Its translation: CASSLDFSAGNTIYF.